This T cell receptor beta chain came from a study of cytomegalovirus exposure and HLA in healthy donors (dated by TCRdb to the late 2010s). At the level of the whole study: An earlier analysis of approximately 600 of the donors reported about 250 Gb of sequence data and around 120 million unique TCR beta sequences from about 179 million T cells. Because of strong linkage in the cohort, roughly 5 DR-DQ haplotypes were treated as single units for association and clustering. Every discovery cohort repertoire had been produced on one sequencing platform. Across around 400 genotyped donors of the cohort, an average of approximately 240,000 unique TCR beta nucleotide sequences per donor were sequenced, and 15% to 20% of those sequences were non-productive. The study aimed to test whether signatures of past pathogen exposure could be identified by cataloging public T cell receptors. A later analysis re-examined previously published TCR beta repertoires from roughly 720 donors and added high-resolution HLA genotyping to investigate patterns of TCR occurrence. High-throughput TCR immunosequencing, statistical association of individual TCRs with disease status, and machine learning were combined to predict cytomegalovirus infection status. Alongside the repertoire data, information on donor age, sex, ethnicity and CMV serostatus was compiled. Typing coverage differed by locus: A, B, C, DRB1 and DQB1 were typed in roughly 629-630 donors, DQA1 in about 550, DPA1 in roughly 590, and DPB1 in roughly 450. In an earlier analysis of about 590 of the donors, high-throughput TCR beta sequencing was used to judge whether each TCR beta V gene segment behaved as functional or pseudogenic. An early release covering approximately 600 HLA-typed donors comprised about 300 gigabases of sequencing data and some 79 million unique TCR sequences. Class I and class II HLA loci were covered by the typing at four-digit resolution. A later genetic analysis used genome-wide SNP genotypes for about 65% of the roughly 670 donors, treating that subset as a discovery cohort. In the later analysis, no new phenotypic data were used to find candidate immune exposures; instead, reliance was placed on TCR beta sequences and their occurrence across donors. Using immunosequencing, the study profiled T cell repertoires from 500 to 800 subjects and related those repertoires to cytomegalovirus serostatus. A separate validation cohort of over a hundred different subjects was used in addition to the roughly 700-subject first cohort. Among the roughly 430 genotyped donors, approximately 77% belonged to the genetic ancestry cluster associated with self-reported Caucasian donors. Overall study outcomes, separate from this receptor: The study listed approximately 150 TCR beta chains as associated with cytomegalovirus. An earlier analysis of approximately 540 of the donors showed that most TCR beta V segments appeared in productive rearrangements either about 90% or about 30% of the time, which broadly matched IMGT annotations. A later analysis associated roughly 17,000 TCR beta sequences with specific HLA alleles at a false discovery rate of 0.05. A cluster of highly shared sequence variants was judged likely to be a technical artifact of the sequencing pipeline. In a later analysis, TCR association rates were found to vary across HLA loci, with the most associated TCRs seen for DRB1 alleles and the fewest for HLA-C alleles. The authors suggested that the approach could potentially be generalized to other disease states and immunological phenotypes. In a later genetic analysis, a missense DCLRE1C variant was associated with V-gene and J-gene trimming of TCR beta chains, and the association was replicated in an independent cohort. Linkage disequilibrium might explain the correlated functional status among segregating V segments, but an unknown experimental factor could not be excluded. Most CMV-associated TCR beta chains appeared to be HLA-restricted in a later analysis, and the HLA associations seemed to be driven largely by CMV exposure. For the cohort, immune exposure information was limited to CMV serostatus. The presence/absence analyses assumed that sequencing depth was roughly uniform across donors, and that assumption may not be true. A further reported finding was that TCR beta sequences accurately predicted the HLA-A and HLA-B alleles for most subjects in the first cohort. Because counts were too low, around 17 rarely observed V segments, including chromosome 9 orphons, were left out of the earlier analysis of roughly 600 of the donors. Because some donors lacked HLA typing at each locus, the association tests relied only on the typed subset. According to a later genetic analysis, donors in an Asian-associated ancestry cluster had fewer N-insertions in productive TCRs than the approximately 700-donor mean. Three of the identified cytomegalovirus-associated TCR beta chains were confirmed in vitro to be specific for cytomegalovirus antigens. Strong co-occurrence of HLA alleles, especially DR and DQ, made assigning TCR associations to individual alleles difficult. Compared with equally common non-associated chains, HLA-associated TCR beta chains in a later analysis were more clonally expanded and had lower generation probabilities. The cohort was sequenced for TCR beta chains only, and without alpha or paired-chain data the features that could be detected were limited. The classifier was reported to diagnose cytomegalovirus status with high specificity and sensitivity in both the original cohort and the validation cohort. While some public TCRs were present in many individuals, most TCR sequences turned up only very rarely across donors. According to a later analysis, parvovirus B19, influenza, CMV and Epstein-Barr virus appeared linked to several top co-occurrence clusters.

The sample holds one count of this clone. Its antigen is currently not known. Qualities for individual bases were not recorded, and no much larger clone is one base off. The cohort consisted of hundreds of healthy bone marrow donors. At the time of sampling, all cohort members were nominally healthy, though unrecorded immune exposures were likely present. The donor was CMV seropositive and belonged to the group of 250 to 300 seropositive cohort members. Each donor provided a peripheral blood sample, and peripheral blood mononuclear cells were used for TCR beta sequencing. Genomic DNA was extracted from the blood cell samples with the Qiagen DNeasy Blood Extraction Kit. The method behind the library was the immunoSEQ multiplex PCR assay. The multiplex PCR relied on a mix of 60 forward primers for TCR Vbeta segments and 13 reverse primers for TCR Jbeta segments. A multiplex PCR assay on genomic DNA amplified the CDR3 region of rearranged TCR beta genes. The amplified TCR beta libraries were sequenced on the Illumina HiSeq System as 87-base-pair reads. From the authors' description of their analysis: A later analysis counted about 80 million unique TCR beta chains across the 700 or so repertoires, and 9.5 million to 11 million of these chains were shared by at least two donors. A nearest-neighbor algorithm error-corrected the raw reads and collapsed the reads into unique sequences, merging closely related sequences to remove PCR and sequencing errors. V, D and J gene segments were assigned by aligning CDR3 sequences to IMGT reference sequences. For a sequence to be retained, a match of at least six nucleotides to both a V gene segment and a J gene segment was required. Rearrangements were classified as productive when the CDR3 lacked stop codons and remained in frame with V and J, and all other rearrangements were classified as non-productive. CDR3 was defined according to IMGT convention as the region running from the second conserved V-encoded cysteine to the conserved J-encoded phenylalanine. The earlier analysis of 500 to 600 of the donors excluded sequences that lacked an unambiguous match to a single V gene segment. In an earlier analysis of 450 to 700 of the donors, V segments were called functional above 56.7% productive rearrangements and were called segregating when the between-donor standard deviation exceeded 5%. A statistical classification framework was developed to diagnose cytomegalovirus status using the catalog of TCR beta chain sequences. In a later analysis, V and J genes were assigned by comparing TCR nucleotide sequences against IMGT/GENE-DB human TR gene sequences. The TCRdist pipeline was used in a later analysis to assign CDR3 sequences and most-parsimonious VDJ recombination scenarios. In a later analysis, every TCR beta chain was defined by the combination of its CDR3 amino acid sequence and its V-gene family, and reads without a unique V-gene family were dropped. To address suspected cross-contamination and a sequencing artifact, a later analysis removed several hundred highly shared, low-generation-probability nucleotide sequences. For each public chain, a later analysis derived a clonal expansion index from normalized ranks of inferred template counts within each repertoire. In a later analysis, generation probabilities were computed with a VDJ recombination model fitted to out-of-frame rearrangements, and the resulting probabilities were checked against IGoR. Hypergeometric tests were used in a later analysis to score TCR-TCR, TCR-HLA and TCR-CMV co-occurrence, with a repertoire-size bias correction applied to the TCR pairs. A later analysis estimated false discovery rates by permuting HLA or CMV assignments 20 times. In a later analysis, co-occurring TCRs were grouped using DBSCAN, with TCRdist sequence similarity added in when clustering inside HLA-allele-positive subsets. Repertoires with fewer than 30,000 or more than 120,000 public chains were left out of co-occurrence clustering, as were about 5 repertoires with anomalous nucleotide sharing. The table was pulled from immuneACCESS by TCRdb, which kept in-frame rearrangements only. Such tables lose some clones; where checked, under half of the loss comes from unresolved V genes, and the rest has no known cause. That table furnishes V, J and clone size, whereas the DNA furnished D and trimming. This sample comprises over 100,000 clones, roughly 65% of them detected only once. The ten largest clones capture more than 8% of the sample.

Sequencing was done on a sample of PBMCs. This clonotype was obtained from a middle-aged man in good health and CMV-seropositive.

The CDR3 protein is CASSEGTSNEKLFF. The DNA is TGCGCCAGCTCTGAAGGGACAAGTAATGAAAAACTGTTTTTT. The chain is encoded by TRBV5-1 joined to TRBJ1-4; the D segment could be TRBD1, given 6 matching bases. CDR1 and CDR2 were assigned from the germline V gene as SGHRS and YFSETQ. From the cysteine through the phenylalanine, the CDR3 covers 14 amino acids. Just CDR3 DNA is preserved here, 42 bases in frame from base 1. V drops 7 bases and J drops 4 bases, leaving 14 bases in between.